The 5 T cell receptor beta chains reported below all come from one sample, sequenced in a study of shared clonotypes between healthy human individuals. Generated by immunoSEQ multiplex PCR, the TCRdb table keeps only in-frame clones and is missing some. There are roughly 650,000 clones in the sample; around 96% occur only once, and 0.11% lies in the top ten. CD45RO negativity and positive selection for CCR7 defined naive CD8 cells, a population that excluded terminally differentiated effector memory CD45RA+ cells. Sample: naive CD8+ T cells sorted from blood. These receptors originate from a woman aged 25 to 39 in good health.

This clone was recorded only once. The gene calls are TRBV7-6 and TRBJ2-5; tentatively, D is TRBD2 (6 bases). This CDR3 contains 12 residues. Per the germline V gene, CDR1 is SGHVS and CDR2 is FNYEAQ. The germline V and J ends were trimmed by 7 bases and 5 bases, with 11 bases remaining between them. The CDR3 here is CASTLSGETQYF. CDR3 DNA: TGTGCCAGCACGCTGAGCGGGGAGACCCAGTACTTC. Combining the CDR3 with reference TRBV7-6 and TRBJ2-5 gives the whole variable domain GAGVSQSPRYKVTKRGQDVALRCDPISGHVSLYWYRQALGQGPEFLTYFNYEAQQDKSGLPNDRFSAERPEGSISTLTIQRTEQRDSAMYRCASTLSGETQYFGPGTRLLVL.

This chain joins TRBV7-9 and TRBJ2-7; D remains ambiguous. The CDR3 extends over 14 amino acids. Trimming stripped 1 base from V and 0 bases from J, with 7 bases between. Germline loops: CDR1 SEHNR, CDR2 FQNEAQ (reference sequence). CDR3 in DNA: TGTGCCAGCAGCTTAGGGGCAAGCTCCTACGAGCAGTACTTC. Its translation: CASSLGASSYEQYF. Filled out from reference TRBV7-9 and TRBJ2-7, the complete variable domain reads DTGVSQNPRHKITKRGQNVTFRCDPISEHNRLYWYRQTLGQGPEFLTYFQNEAQLEKSRLLSDRFSAERPKGSFSTLEIQRTEQGDSAMYLCASSLGASSYEQYFGPGTRLTVT.

The chain recombines TRBV27 with TRBJ2-7; 16 bases line up with TRBD2. CDR1 and CDR2 (germline): MNHEY, SMNVEV (reference sequence). J was trimmed by 5 bases and V by 4 bases; bases with no gene match: 5. The CDR3 is 16 amino acids. DNA of the CDR3: TGTGCCAGCAGTTCCGGGACTAGCGGGAGGGTCAACGAGCAGTACTTC. The encoded protein is CASSSGTSGRVNEQYF.

J is TRBJ2-6 and V is TRBV2; tentative D call: TRBD2 (6 bases). Germline V gene sequence: CDR1 SNHLY, CDR2 FYNNEI. There are 16 residues in the CDR3. Trimming took 3 bases from V and 2 from J, leaving 11 bases between them. CDR3 nucleotides: TGTGCCAGCAGTGAGGGAGGTGGACCTGGGGCCAACGTCCTGACTTTC. The encoded protein is CASSEGGGPGANVLTF. The full variable domain, completed using reference TRBV2 and TRBJ2-6, is EPEVTQTPSHQVTQMGQEVILRCVPISNHLYFYWYRQILGQKVEFLVSFYNNEISEKSEIFDDQFSVERPDGSNFTLKIRSTKLEDSAMYFCASSEGGGPGANVLTFGAGSRLTVL.

This chain links TRBV7-8 with TRBJ2-1; the match to TRBD2 covers 13 bases. The CDR3 has 17 amino acids. Trimming removed 5 bases from V and 3 bases from J; junction bases left unmatched: 7. Germline CDR1 reads SGHVS; CDR2 reads FQNEAQ. The CDR3 nucleotides read TGTGCCAGCAGCCCGGGACTAGCGGGAAGCAACTACAATGAGCAGTTCTTC. Protein product: CASSPGLAGSNYNEQFF.